This passage covers 30 T cell receptor beta chains from one sample sequenced in a study of regulatory T cells in long-lasting Graves disease. Time point here: newly diagnosed GD, antithyroid drugs for less than 3 months. PBMCs provided the RNA from which the TCR library was made. Libraries of TCR beta came from iRepertoire HTBI primers plus Arm-PCR of CDR3 regions. TCRdb passed the multiplex PCR reads through MiXCR, listing each CDR3 protein once. The data contain 350,000 to 450,000 distinct CDR3 sequences, over 15% of them singletons. The same data also went into a second study, on T cells in Graves' hyperthyroidism and ophthalmopathy.

The specimen was peripheral blood mononuclear cells (PBMCs), collected at new diagnosis, from a patient treated with antithyroid drugs. The receptors were sampled from a man between 40 and 49 years old with Graves disease.

This clonotype was counted between two and nine times. This chain connects TRBV18 to TRBJ1-2; possibly TRBD1 for D (5 bases). CDR1 KGHSH and CDR2 LQKENI come from the germline V gene. V lost 3 bases and J 6 bases, leaving 8 bases between the germline ends. This CDR3 spans 12 amino acids. The CDR3 loop reads CASSPSGDGYTF. DNA of the CDR3: TGTGCCAGCTCACCCTCGGGGGATGGCTACACCTTC.

This sequence joins TRBV19 and TRBJ1-5; TRBD1 might be the D (5 bases). Trimming took 5 bases from V and 5 from J, leaving 16 bases between them. CDR3 length equals 15 residues. From germline, CDR1 is LNHDA and CDR2 SQIVND (reference sequence). CDR3 loop: CASSVPGWGDQPQHF. In DNA, the CDR3 is TGTGCCAGTAGTGTCCCGGGGTGGGGGGATCAGCCCCAGCATTTT.

The J gene is TRBJ2-3, the V gene TRBV5-1; TRBD2 matches 8 bases. The V gene's germline CDR1 is SGHRS and CDR2 YFSETQ. Trimming removed 5 bases from V and 4 bases from J; junction bases left unmatched: 15. The CDR3 covers 17 residues. CDR3 sequence: CASSPSYAGGRADTQYF. The CDR3 region has the DNA TGCGCCAGCAGTCCGAGCTATGCGGGGGGCCGCGCAGATACGCAGTATTTT.

This clonotype occurred many times. V gene TRBV7-2 combines with J gene TRBJ2-5; D remains ambiguous. Looked up from germline, CDR1 is SGHTA and CDR2 is FQGNSA. V gave up 1 base and J gave up 5 bases, with 11 bases separating them. The CDR3 is 14 amino acids. CDR3 loop: CASSLVRSLETQYF. The CDR3 nucleotides read TGTGCCAGCAGCTTAGTAAGGTCCCTGGAGACCCAGTACTTC.

The chain uses TRBV4-3 and TRBJ2-3; 8 nucleotides line up with TRBD2. Germline-derived CDR1 and CDR2 are LGHNA and YSLEER. The CDR3 sequence is 15 residues long. V lost 2 bases to trimming and J lost 7 bases; unmatched junction nucleotides: 8. The CDR3 DNA reads as TGCGCCAGCAGCCAACAAACTAGCGGCCCAAATACGCAGTATTTT. Translating it yields CASSQQTSGPNTQYF.

Turning to this clonotype: A read error is possible here, since a much larger clone lies one base away. The V gene is TRBV2, the J gene TRBJ2-7; 10 bases agree with TRBD2. The CDR3 contains 14 residues. Losses at the gene ends were 7 bases for V and 7 bases for J; bases not matched to a gene: 10. Germline-derived CDR1 and CDR2 are SNHLY and FYNNEI. CDR3 sequence (DNA): TGTGCCAGCAATCCTAGCGGGGGAGCAAATGAGCAGTACTTC. It translates to CASNPSGGANEQYF.

This clonotype was seen ten or more times. The chain employs TRBV24-1 and TRBJ2-1, with 9 bases lining up with TRBD1. The V gene's germline CDR1 is KGHDR and CDR2 SFDVKD. V shed 4 bases and J 9 bases; nucleotides not matched to a gene: 9. This CDR3 has 15 residues. The CDR3 region is CATSDPRGTGLEQFF. CDR3 nucleotides: TGTGCCACCAGTGACCCGCGCGGGACAGGGCTTGAGCAGTTCTTC.

The chain couples TRBV12-5 to TRBJ2-5; 8 bases align to TRBD1. In germline, CDR1 is LGHNT, CDR2 FRNRAP. The CDR3 runs to 16 residues. V was pared by 4 bases and J by 5 bases, with 12 bases of the junction left unmatched. The CDR3, as DNA: TGTGCTAGTGGTTCGATCGCGGGACAGGTCGCCGAGACCCAGTACTTC. It codes for CASGSIAGQVAETQYF.

This clonotype was picked up many times. The V and J genes are TRBV3-1 and TRBJ1-1; tentative D call: TRBD1 (6 bases). The CDR3 length is 17 residues. The germline gives CDR1 LGHDT, CDR2 YNNKEL (reference sequence). Trimming left V 0 bases short and J 1 base short, with 15 bases between. In DNA, the CDR3 is TGTGCCAGCAGCCAAGATTGGGGGACAACCCCGAACACTGAAGCTTTCTTT. This codes for CASSQDWGTTPNTEAFF. The whole variable domain, filled in from reference TRBV3-1 and TRBJ1-1, reads DTAVSQTPKYLVTQMGNDKSIKCEQNLGHDTMYWYKQDSKKFLKIMFSYNNKELIINETVPNRFSPKSPDKAHLNLHINSLELGDSAVYFCASSQDWGTTPNTEAFFGQGTRLTVV.

The table lists this clonotype with many counts. The chain carries TRBV14 and TRBJ2-3; 10 bases map to TRBD2. From germline, CDR1 is SGHDN and CDR2 FVKESK. The CDR3 totals 16 residues. Losses at the gene ends were 4 bases for V and 5 bases for J; bases not matched to a gene: 9. The DNA of the CDR3 is TGTGCCAGCAGCCCTCGTAGCGGGGGGCTGGTAGATACGCAGTATTTT. It translates to CASSPRSGGLVDTQYF.

This clonotype was counted many times. The V and J genes are TRBV6-1 and TRBJ2-1, with D perhaps matching TRBD2 (6 bases). Per germline, CDR1 MNHNS and CDR2 SASEGT. V shed 6 bases and J shed 3 bases, with 15 bases lying between them. This CDR3 is 15 amino acids long. For the CDR3, the DNA is TGTGCCAGCAGCGACTACCGGGGGATCTACAATGAGCAGTTCTTC. The encoded protein is CASSDYRGIYNEQFF.

Only a few counts were recorded for this clonotype. The chain is built from TRBV20-1 and TRBJ2-3; the match to TRBD2 covers 9 bases. V gave up 5 bases and J gave up 2 bases; unmatched junction bases: 5. Germline CDR1 and CDR2: DFQATT and SNEGSKA (reference sequence). The CDR3 runs to 14 residues. In DNA form, the CDR3 reads TGCAGTGCTCCGGCGGGGGGGTACACAGATACGCAGTATTTT. Protein: CSAPAGGYTDTQYF.

This clonotype was found many times. The chain links TRBV6-2 or TRBV6-3 to TRBJ2-6; D ambiguous. CDR3 length: 15 amino acids. Germline V gene lookup returns CDR1 MNHEY and CDR2 SVGEGT. V lost 0 bases and J 0 bases, leaving 3 bases between the germline ends. DNA of the CDR3: TGTGCCAGCAGTTACTCGCACTCTGGGGCCAACGTCCTGACTTTC. Protein: CASSYSHSGANVLTF.

The V call is TRBV4-2, the J call TRBJ2-6, with 8 positions matching TRBD2. The CDR3 contains 17 residues. Germline CDR1 is LGHNA and CDR2 is YNFKEQ. V lost 2 bases, J lost 0 bases, and 3 bases stayed unmatched. The CDR3: CASSQPGGYSGANVLTF. CDR3 DNA sequence: TGTGCCAGCAGCCAACCGGGGGGGTACTCTGGGGCCAACGTCCTGACTTTC.

This clonotype was seen repeatedly, ten times or more. This chain connects TRBV30 to TRBJ2-7, with D perhaps assigned TRBD1 or TRBD2 (6 bases each). From germline, CDR1 is GTSNPN and CDR2 SVGIG (reference sequence). The length of the CDR3 is 15 residues. V gave up 2 bases and J gave up 3 bases, with 17 bases separating them. The CDR3 loop reads CAWSIGGHGVYEQYF. The CDR3 coding sequence is TGTGCCTGGAGTATAGGGGGGCACGGAGTCTACGAGCAGTACTTC.

Turning to this clonotype: A much larger clonotype is one base distant, so this may be a read error. This likely comes from a read error, as the CDR3 has no conserved phenylalanine or tryptophan at its end. The chain has TRBV7-9 and TRBJ2-5, with 10 positions matching TRBD2. This CDR3 region has 15 residues. The junction had 6 bases not matched to a gene; V was cut back by 3 bases and J by 5 bases. In germline, CDR1 is SEHNR, CDR2 FQNEAQ (reference sequence). CDR3 residues: CASSFPGGLAETQYY. In nucleotides, the CDR3 is TGTGCCAGCAGCTTCCCAGGGGGACTAGCGGAGACCCAGTACTAC.

This clonotype showed up many times. The rearrangement uses TRBV3-1 and TRBJ2-3, with D uncertain. Germline CDR1 and CDR2: LGHDT and YNNKEL (reference sequence). CDR3 size: 14 residues. Trimming removed 0 bases at V and 3 bases at J, with 7 bases between. CDR3 bases: TGTGCCAGCAGCCAAGAAGGTACAACAGATACGCAGTATTTT. It codes for CASSQEGTTDTQYF.

The J gene is TRBJ2-3, the V gene TRBV20-1, with 7 nucleotides matching TRBD2. The CDR3 is 15 residues long. V was pared by 2 bases and J by 5 bases, with 10 bases of the junction left unmatched. Germline values: CDR1 DFQATT, CDR2 SNEGSKA (reference sequence). The CDR3 DNA is TGCAGTGCTAGACCAAGCGGGGCCCCGGGAGATACGCAGTATTTT. Protein: CSARPSGAPGDTQYF.

This clonotype was observed many times. The CDR3: CAVKWTLNTGELFF. Here the CDR3 DNA reads TGTGCAGTTAAGTGGACCCTTAACACCGGGGAGCTGTTTTTT. This chain links TRBV10-3 with TRBJ2-2; D gene ambiguous. Germline values: CDR1 ENHRY, CDR2 SYGVKD. The CDR3 sequence is 14 residues long.

The chain employs TRBV5-1 and TRBJ1-1; D perhaps matches TRBD1 (6 bases). The V gene's germline CDR1 is SGHRS and CDR2 YFSETQ. The CDR3 runs to 15 residues. Trimming left V 4 bases short and J 0 bases short, with 13 bases between. The CDR3 reads CASSARTDMNTEAFF. The CDR3 nucleotides are TGCGCCAGCAGCGCGCGGACAGACATGAACACTGAAGCTTTCTTT.

At least ten counts were recorded for this clonotype. CDR3 sequence (DNA): TGCGCCAGCAGCGCCCACAGGGGCCCTAACTATGGCTACACCTTC. Translated, it gives CASSAHRGPNYGYTF. The chain carries TRBV4-1 and TRBJ1-2; 7 bases map to TRBD1. The CDR3 covers 15 residues. V gave up 5 bases and J gave up 0 bases; unmatched junction bases: 6. In germline, CDR1 is MGHRA, CDR2 YSYEKL.

In this sample, this clonotype turned up many times. J is TRBJ1-5 and V is TRBV28, with 8 bases that match TRBD1. Trimming took 5 bases from V and 4 from J; bases not matched to a gene: 13. CDR3 length equals 17 residues. The germline V gene has CDR1 MDHEN and CDR2 SYDVKM. The CDR3 coding sequence is TGTGCCAGCAGTCCCCCATCTGAGACAGGGGAGAATCAGCCCCAGCATTTT. Residues: CASSPPSETGENQPQHF.

This clonotype was picked up a small number of times. The chain combines TRBV9 with TRBJ2-3; 11 bases match TRBD2. The CDR3 runs to 16 residues. Per germline, CDR1 SGDLS and CDR2 YYNGEE. V lost 3 bases to trimming and J lost 3 bases; unmatched junction nucleotides: 6. In DNA form, the CDR3 reads TGTGCCAGCAGCGCCGGGACTAGCGGTGAAACAGATACGCAGTATTTT. Translation gives CASSAGTSGETDTQYF.

This clonotype was observed at least ten times. This chain joins TRBV5-1 and TRBJ1-1; 9 bases are shared with TRBD1. The CDR3 contains 12 residues. Germline V gene lookup returns CDR1 SGHRS and CDR2 YFSETQ. The V gene end was trimmed by 2 bases and the J gene end by 11 bases; junction bases not matched to a gene: 4. The CDR3 DNA is TGCGCCAGCAGCTTAGGACAGGGGTCGGCTTTCTTT. Protein product: CASSLGQGSAFF.

In its sample, this clonotype was seen many times. The chain is built from TRBV18 and TRBJ2-3; 9 nucleotides align to TRBD2. The CDR3 contains 16 residues. V lost 1 base and J lost 6; bases outside the gene matches: 8. Germline V CDR1 and CDR2: KGHSH, LQKENI. The CDR3 spells CASSPQRGATVDTQYF. The CDR3 DNA reads TGTGCCAGCTCACCACAGCGGGGGGCGACGGTGGATACGCAGTATTTT. The variable domain in full, completed from reference TRBV18 and TRBJ2-3, reads NAGVMQNPRHLVRRRGQEARLRCSPMKGHSHVYWYRQLPEEGLKFMVYLQKENIIDESGMPKERFSAEFPKEGPSILRIQQVVRGDSAAYFCASSPQRGATVDTQYFGPGTRLTVL.

This chain joins TRBV5-1 and TRBJ2-2; TRBD2 matches at 9 bases. Germline V gene lookup returns CDR1 SGHRS and CDR2 YFSETQ. The CDR3 contains 15 residues. With V trimmed by 4 bases and J by 10 bases, 11 bases remained unmatched. The CDR3 sequence: CASSDGTSSMEELFF. For the CDR3, the DNA is TGCGCCAGCAGCGACGGGACTAGCTCCATGGAGGAGCTGTTTTTT.

Many counts were recorded for this clonotype. The chain joins TRBV12-3 or TRBV12-4 to TRBJ2-1; 10 positions match TRBD2. V was pared by 8 bases and J by 2 bases, with 6 bases of the junction left unmatched. This CDR3 has 15 residues. Here the CDR3 reads CASSKRGGPYNEQFF. For the CDR3, the DNA is TGTGCCAGCTCCAAGCGGGGGGGCCCCTACAATGAGCAGTTCTTC.

This clonotype was detected ten times or more. The chain recombines TRBV9 with TRBJ2-1; no clear D gene. Germline CDR1 and CDR2: SGDLS and YYNGEE. The CDR3 contains 16 residues. V shed 2 bases and J shed 1 base, with 13 bases lying between them. The CDR3 sequence is CASSVAGSRSYNEQFF. CDR3 nucleotides: TGTGCCAGCAGCGTGGCCGGGTCTAGGTCCTACAATGAGCAGTTCTTC.

This chain uses TRBV4-2 with TRBJ1-3; D remains unclear. Germline CDR1 reads LGHNA; CDR2 reads YNFKEQ. This CDR3 is built from 17 residues. The V end lost 4 bases, the J end lost 0 bases, and 16 bases lay between the germline ends. As DNA, the CDR3 is TGTGCCAGCAGCCTGGGTCCCGACATCGCCTCTGGAAACACCATATATTTT. Its translation is CASSLGPDIASGNTIYF.

This clonotype has a count of ten or more. The chain combines TRBV12-3 or TRBV12-4 with TRBJ2-1, with 8 bases aligning to TRBD2. V was clipped by 5 bases and J by 6 bases; unmatched bases: 15. This CDR3 contains 17 residues. CDR3 protein: CASSTYLRGGPTNEQFF. CDR3 nucleotide sequence: TGTGCCAGCAGTACCTACCTCCGCGGGGGGCCTACCAATGAGCAGTTCTTC.